This is a list of T cell receptor beta chains from one sample in a study of blood T cell repertoires in COVID-19. Repertoires were generated with immunoSEQ multiplex PCR, while TCRdb's copy carries only in-frame clones and drops some. The sample carries approximately 120,000 clones, about 94% recorded once. Sequenced: peripheral blood. The receptors here all came from a man aged 50 to 60 with COVID-19, enrolled during active disease. Both conserved end residues are part of each CDR3. D genes are given only for firm matches. Size tells how often a clone was seen (once, few, many) or the class of an expanded clone, and some rows leave it out.

>TRBV5-1|NA|NA|TRBJ1-4|14
TGCGCCAGCAGCCTCTCAGGGATTAATGAAAAACTGTTTTTT
CASSLSGINEKLFF
>TRBV9|NA|NA|TRBJ1-1|13
TGTGCCAGCAGCGTAGCAGGGAACACTGAAGCTTTCTTT
CASSVAGNTEAFF
>TRBV7-2|NA|NA|TRBJ2-7|13
TGTGCCAGCAGCTCCGGACTATTCTCCGAGCAGTACTTC
CASSSGLFSEQYF
>TRBV30|NA|NA|TRBJ1-4|13
TGTGCCTGGAGTGGTCCAGTAGCTGAAAAACTGTTTTTT
CAWSGPVAEKLFF
>TRBV14|NA|NA|TRBJ2-4|15
TGTGCCAGCAGCATCGGGGTTGGAAGGGAAAACATTCAGTACTTC
CASSIGVGRENIQYF
>TRBV7-2|TRBD2|NA|TRBJ2-3|16
TGTGCCAGCACCTTTTGGACTAGCGGTGGGACAGATACGCAGTATTTT
CASTFWTSGGTDTQYF
>TRBV9|NA|NA|TRBJ2-3|16
TGTGCCAGCAGCGTAGAAGGCGGGAAGAGCACAGATACGCAGTATTTT
CASSVEGGKSTDTQYF
>TRBV5-1|NA|NA|TRBJ2-3|14
TGCGCCAGCAGCTTGGGGGCAGGCCTAGATACGCAGTATTTT
CASSLGAGLDTQYF
>TRBV6-1|TRBD1|NA|TRBJ1-6|19
TGTGCCAGCAGTGACCAACGCGAAGGACAGGGGGAAGGTCTTTCACCCCTCCACTTT
CASSDQREGQGEGLSPLHF
>TRBV2|TRBD2|NA|TRBJ2-5|16
TGTGCCAGCAGTCCCCCTAGCGGGAGGGCAGCAGAGACCCAGTACTTC
CASSPPSGRAAETQYF
>TRBV3-1/TRBV3-2|NA|NA|TRBJ2-1|14
TGTGCCAGCAGCCAAGCTTATAATACTGTTGAGCAGTTCTTC
CASSQAYNTVEQFF
>TRBV19|TRBD1|NA|TRBJ1-4|14
TGTGCCAGTAGTACCGGGACAGCTAGTGAAAAACTGTTTTTT
CASSTGTASEKLFF
>TRBV25-1|TRBD1|NA|TRBJ2-3|17
TGTGCCAGCAGTGAATCCTCCGGGACAGGGGGCGCAGATACGCAGTATTTT
CASSESSGTGGADTQYF
>TRBV6-5|TRBD2|NA|TRBJ2-2|15
TGTGCCAGCCTAGCGGCCTTTGGCAACACCGGGGAGCTGTTTTTT
CASLAAFGNTGELFF
>TRBV19|NA|few|TRBJ1-1|14
TGTGCCAGTAGGCCCAACATTATGAACACTGAAGCTTTCTTT
CASRPNIMNTEAFF
>TRBV29-1|NA|NA|TRBJ2-7|10
TGCAGCGCCAGGACTGTGCAGCAGTACTTC
CSARTVQQYF
>TRBV6-5|TRBD1|NA|TRBJ1-6|14
TGTGCCAGCAGTTACGACAGGGGCCAGGTCTCCCTCCACTTT
CASSYDRGQVSLHF
>TRBV2|TRBD2|NA|TRBJ2-5|16
TGTGCCAGCAGTGACGGACTAGCGGGAGTCAAAGAGACCCAGTACTTC
CASSDGLAGVKETQYF
>TRBV5-1|TRBD2|NA|TRBJ2-3|14
TGCGCCAGCAGCTTCGGGACTAGCGCTGATACGCAGTATTTT
CASSFGTSADTQYF
>TRBV7-2|NA|NA|TRBJ2-3|16
TGTGCCAGCAGCTTAGTCGTGCAACTGCCCACAGATACGCAGTATTTT
CASSLVVQLPTDTQYF
>TRBV18|TRBD1|NA|TRBJ1-5|15
TGTGCCAGCTCAAGGGGACAGGGGGATGATCAGCCCCAGCATTTT
CASSRGQGDDQPQHF
>TRBV28|TRBD1|once|TRBJ1-5|13
TGTGCCAGCACTAGACAGGGTAATCAGCCCCAGCATTTT
CASTRQGNQPQHF
>TRBV7-3|NA|once|TRBJ1-1|13
TGTGCCAGCAGCTTGGACAGGAACACTGAAGCTTTCTTT
CASSLDRNTEAFF
>TRBV9|TRBD2|NA|TRBJ2-3|18
TGTGCCAGCAGCCCCATAGGACTAGCGGGAGGGTTTGGAGATACGCAGTATTTT
CASSPIGLAGGFGDTQYF
>TRBV5-1|NA|NA|TRBJ1-2|13
TGCGCCAGCAGCCCATCCGACTCTAATGGCTACACCTTC
CASSPSDSNGYTF
>TRBV4-1|NA|NA|TRBJ1-5|16
TGCGCCAGCAGCCCTGGACAAGGGGGTAGCAATCAGCCCCAGCATTTT
CASSPGQGGSNQPQHF
>TRBV28|NA|once|TRBJ2-4|17
TGTGCCAGCAGTTTATGGATCCAGTCTCTAGCCAAAAACATTCAGTACTTC
CASSLWIQSLAKNIQYF
>TRBV28|TRBD1|NA|TRBJ2-7|12
TGTGCCAGCCGGGACAGAACCTACGAGCAGTACTTC
CASRDRTYEQYF
>TRBV25-1|TRBD1|NA|TRBJ2-7|15
TGTGCCAGCAGTGCACTCCGGGACAGGGGTGGTGAGCAGTACTTC
CASSALRDRGGEQYF
>TRBV5-5|NA|NA|TRBJ1-2|15
TGTGCCAGCAGCTTGGGGCGGGTCGGGGACTATGGCTACACCTTC
CASSLGRVGDYGYTF
>TRBV19|TRBD2|NA|TRBJ2-7|15
TGTGCCAGTTCGGGGCACGGCCCAGGGAGGGGCGAGCAGTACTTC
CASSGHGPGRGEQYF
>TRBV3-1/TRBV3-2|NA|NA|TRBJ1-4|15
TGTGCCAGCAGCCAACGAGGGTCCCATAATGAAAAACTGTTTTTT
CASSQRGSHNEKLFF
>TRBV6-5|NA|NA|TRBJ1-3|14
TGTGCCAGCAGTATCTCTTTGAGCGGGAACACCATATATTTT
CASSISLSGNTIYF
>TRBV4-1|TRBD1|NA|TRBJ2-6|18
TGCGCCAGCAGCCCCGGACAGGGACCGGTCTCTGGGGCCAACGTCCTGACTTTC
CASSPGQGPVSGANVLTF
>TRBV4-2|NA|NA|TRBJ2-7|14
TGTGCCAGCAGCCAAGGGCCCGGGTCCTACGAGCAGTACTTC
CASSQGPGSYEQYF
>TRBV9|TRBD1|NA|TRBJ1-5|14
TGTGCCAGCAGCGAGGATTACAGGGGACAGCCCCAGCATTTT
CASSEDYRGQPQHF
>TRBV9|NA|NA|TRBJ2-3|13
TGTGCCAGCAGCGCTCAGGGAACAGATACGCAGTATTTT
CASSAQGTDTQYF
>TRBV9|TRBD2|NA|TRBJ2-1|16
TGTGCCAGCAGCGTAGGCCTAGCGGGGGTATACAATGAGCAGTTCTTC
CASSVGLAGVYNEQFF
>TRBV5-1|NA|NA|TRBJ1-4|15
TGCGCCAGCAGCCCAGGGGACGCAGTATCAGAAAAACTGTTTTTT
CASSPGDAVSEKLFF
>TRBV4-1|NA|NA|TRBJ1-6|15
TGCGCCAGCAGCCAAGATGAGGGAACAAAGGCACCCCTCCACTTT
CASSQDEGTKAPLHF
>TRBV5-6|TRBD2|NA|TRBJ2-1|14
TGTGCCAGCAGCAAGGGACTAGCGGGAGTCCGGCAGTTCTTC
CASSKGLAGVRQFF
>TRBV18|TRBD1|NA|TRBJ1-2|13
TGTGCCAGCTCACCGCAGGGGGTGATTGGCTACACCTTC
CASSPQGVIGYTF